The 19 T cell receptor beta chains listed next were all sequenced from one sample in a study of cytomegalovirus exposure and HLA in healthy donors. The PCR employed 60 Vbeta primers together with 13 Jbeta primers. Sequencing used immunoSEQ multiplex PCR; TCRdb keeps in-frame clones, though not all of them. This table has 200,000 to 250,000 clones, more than 60% appearing once. The specimen sequenced was PBMCs. The receptors here all came from a man aged 50-59 years in good health and CMV-seronegative.

In this sample, this clone turned up once. The chain uses TRBV6-1 and TRBJ2-5, with 7 nucleotides matching TRBD1. In germline, CDR1 is MNHNS, CDR2 SASEGT. V trimming: 5 bases; J trimming: 5 bases; junction bases outside the gene matches: 8. The CDR3 is 14 residues long. Written as DNA, the CDR3 is TGTGCCAGCAGTTCGGGACAGAATAGGGAGACCCAGTACTTC. This translates into CASSSGQNRETQYF.

The V call is TRBV7-3, the J call TRBJ2-5; TRBD2 agrees at 15 bases. The germline CDR1 and CDR2 sequences are SGHTA and FQGTGA. The V gene end was trimmed by 5 bases and the J gene end by 4 bases; junction bases not matched to a gene: 5. The CDR3 covers 16 residues. CDR3 region: CASSEGGLAGGETQYF. Written as DNA, the CDR3 is TGTGCCAGCAGCGAGGGGGGACTAGCGGGAGGAGAGACCCAGTACTTC.

The genes are TRBV25-1 and TRBJ2-1, with 10 nucleotides matching TRBD2. J was trimmed by 4 bases and V by 5 bases; bases with no gene match: 8. Germline assignment: CDR1 MGHDK and CDR2 SYGVNS. The CDR3 is made up of 16 amino acids. CDR3 DNA: TGTGCCAGCAGTAGCGCGCTAGCGGGAGAATACAATGAGCAGTTCTTC. This sequence encodes CASSSALAGEYNEQFF.

The V call is TRBV7-3, the J call TRBJ2-7; D not certain. The CDR3 is made up of 12 amino acids. The V end lost 5 bases, the J end lost 4 bases, and 9 bases lay between the germline ends. The germline V gene encodes CDR1 SGHTA and CDR2 FQGTGA. The CDR3 nucleotides read TGTGCCAGCAGCCTGTACTATTACGAGCAGTACTTC. Its protein product is CASSLYYYEQYF.

The V call is TRBV2, the J call TRBJ2-7; perhaps TRBD1 as D (6 bases). Germline CDR1 and CDR2: SNHLY and FYNNEI. The CDR3 extends over 16 amino acids. V shed 4 bases and J shed 3 bases, with 19 bases lying between them. The CDR3 region is CASSVGRQVEIYEQYF. CDR3 bases: TGTGCCAGCAGTGTAGGGAGACAGGTGGAAATCTACGAGCAGTACTTC.

This clone was recorded a few times. This chain connects TRBV5-6 to TRBJ2-7; 9 bases fit TRBD1. Germline V gene sequence: CDR1 SGHDT, CDR2 YYEEEE. V trimming: 6 bases; J trimming: 2 bases; junction bases outside the gene matches: 9. This CDR3 has 15 residues. The CDR3 is CASIGQGNAAYEQYF. As DNA, the CDR3 is TGTGCCAGCATCGGACAGGGGAATGCGGCCTACGAGCAGTACTTC.

A word on this clone: This CDR3 is also generated by other DNA sequences in the sample. This rearrangement joins TRBV25-1 to TRBJ2-7; possible D gene TRBD2, 6 bases. The V gene's germline CDR1 is MGHDK and CDR2 SYGVNS. V lost 6 bases and J lost 1, with 7 bases in between. CDR3 length equals 12 residues. CDR3 amino acids: CASRGGSYEQYF. The CDR3 nucleotides read TGTGCCAGCAGGGGGGGTTCCTACGAGCAGTACTTC.

The chain is built from TRBV5-5 and TRBJ2-7, with 9 bases matching TRBD2. The CDR3 consists of 15 residues. V shed 4 bases, J shed 5 bases, and the junction held 10 bases outside the gene matches. The V gene's germline CDR1 is SGHKS and CDR2 YYEKEE (reference sequence). Here the CDR3 DNA reads TGTGCCAGCAGCCCCCCTAGCGGGACAACCCACGAGCAGTACTTC. Amino acids: CASSPPSGTTHEQYF.

Details on this clone: A junction end diverges from the germline sequence, so it may reflect a read error. The chain joins TRBV6-6 to TRBJ2-7; 7 bases match TRBD1. The V gene's germline CDR1 is MNHNY and CDR2 SVGAGI (reference sequence). The CDR3 totals 13 residues. CDR3: CASGYSGGYEQYF. The CDR3 region has the DNA TGTGCCAGCGGTTATTCAGGGGGCTACGAGCAGTACTTC.

For this clone: At one boundary the junction diverges from the germline segment, which might be a read error. V is TRBV5-6 and J is TRBJ1-3, with D possibly matching TRBD1 (6 bases). This CDR3 has 17 amino acids. CDR1 and CDR2 from the germline V gene are SGHDT and YYEEEE. The CDR3 here is CVSSLDRRRYSGNTIYF. The CDR3 nucleotides are TGTGTCAGCAGCCTGGACAGACGACGTTACTCTGGAAACACCATATATTTT.

This clone has only one observation. J is TRBJ2-1 and V is TRBV6-1; 9 bases agree with TRBD2. Germline V gene sequence: CDR1 MNHNS, CDR2 SASEGT. CDR3 length equals 15 residues. With 6 bases clipped from V and 4 bases from J, the junction kept 7 bases outside the gene matches. The CDR3 coding sequence is TGTGCCAGCAGCACATCTAGCGGGAAGTACAATGAGCAGTTCTTC. Residues: CASSTSSGKYNEQFF.

The J gene is TRBJ2-1, the V gene TRBV6-1; D is perhaps TRBD2 (6 bases). From germline, CDR1 is MNHNS and CDR2 SASEGT. The CDR3 is 11 residues long. V was pared by 10 bases and J by 9 bases, with 13 bases between. The CDR3 reads CATLPGLEQFF. In nucleotides, the CDR3 is TGTGCCACACTCCCGGGACTTGAGCAGTTCTTC.

The rearrangement links TRBV27 to TRBJ1-1; 11 bases agree with TRBD1. CDR1 is MNHEY, CDR2 SMNVEV, per germline (reference sequence). The junction had 7 bases not matched to a gene; V was cut back by 6 bases and J by 7 bases. The CDR3 runs to 14 residues. The CDR3 nucleotides are TGTGCCAGCAGCGGACAGGGGGCCCTCGGTGAAGCTTTCTTT. It specifies CASSGQGALGEAFF.

The chain uses TRBV6-6 and TRBJ2-2; a weak D match, TRBD2 (7 bases). CDR1 and CDR2 from the germline V gene are MNHNY and SVGAGI (reference sequence). The CDR3 covers 14 residues. Trimming took 4 bases from V and 5 from J, leaving 11 bases between them. The CDR3, as DNA: TGTGCCAGCAGTTTAAGGGGGGGTACCGGGGAGCTGTTTTTT. This translates into CASSLRGGTGELFF.

The chain carries TRBV5-6 and TRBJ1-2; 9 positions match TRBD1. Trimming removed 4 bases from V and 5 bases from J; junction bases left unmatched: 3. The CDR3 runs to 13 residues. Germline CDR1 and CDR2: SGHDT and YYEEEE. The CDR3 DNA reads as TGTGCCAGCAGCCGTGACAGGGGGTATGGCTACACCTTC. This sequence encodes CASSRDRGYGYTF. The variable domain in full, with the rest retrieved from reference TRBV5-6 and TRBJ1-2, is DAGVTQSPTHLIKTRGQQVTLRCSPKSGHDTVSWYQQALGQGPQFIFQYYEEEERQRGNFPDRFSGHQFPNYSSELNVNALLLGDSALYLCASSRDRGYGYTFGSGTRLTVV.

The count of this clone is one. This chain links TRBV28 with TRBJ2-1; TRBD2 agrees at 9 bases. The CDR3 sequence is 18 residues long. V was clipped by 5 bases and J by 5 bases; unmatched bases: 16. Germline CDR1 reads MDHEN; CDR2 reads SYDVKM. CDR3 sequence reads: CASSPKVSGRGWDNEQFF. CDR3 nucleotides: TGTGCCAGCAGTCCGAAAGTTAGCGGGAGAGGTTGGGACAATGAGCAGTTCTTC.

The V and J genes are TRBV5-1 and TRBJ2-7, with TRBD2 identical over 14 bases. Germline V gene sequence: CDR1 SGHRS, CDR2 YFSETQ. The CDR3 spans 16 residues. The J segment lost 6 bases and the V segment lost 4 bases, leaving 9 bases of the junction unmatched. For the CDR3, the DNA is TGCGCCAGCAGCGTAGGGACTAGCGGGAGATCGAGCGAGCAGTACTTC. Translation gives CASSVGTSGRSSEQYF.

This chain connects TRBV19 to TRBJ2-2; D is perhaps TRBD2 (6 bases). From germline, CDR1 is LNHDA and CDR2 SQIVND (reference sequence). The CDR3 sequence is 14 residues long. Trimming took 3 bases from V and 4 from J, leaving 9 bases between them. This chain's CDR3 is CASSMEGGTGELFF. The CDR3 bases are TGTGCCAGTAGTATGGAGGGAGGCACCGGGGAGCTGTTTTTT.

V and J are TRBV28 and TRBJ2-7, with D maybe TRBD2 (6 bases). V shed 5 bases and J shed 6 bases, with 14 bases lying between them. CDR1 MDHEN and CDR2 SYDVKM come from the germline V gene. This CDR3 is built from 13 residues. CDR3 residues: CASSPRRGSEQYF. Here the CDR3 DNA reads TGTGCCAGCAGTCCCCGGAGGGGCTCCGAGCAGTACTTC.